Below, 5 T cell receptor beta chains from the same sample are listed, as sequenced in a study of blood T cells in healthy people across ages. It was with a sample-barcoded 5' primer and a J-beta primer mix that a second PCR of roughly 7 to 12 cycles was run. TCRdb reprocessed the 5' RACE reads with MiXCR, giving one entry per CDR3 protein. Of about 290,000 distinct CDR3 sequences listed, 25% to 30% are singletons. The sequenced sample was blood. These receptors came from a woman in her 70s in good health.

This clonotype has at least ten counts. Germline is not matched at one junction end, which may reflect a read error. The chain links TRBV5-1 to TRBJ2-3, with TRBD1 as a possible D gene (5 bases). The CDR3 has 12 amino acids. CDR1 SGHRS and CDR2 YFSETQ come from the germline V gene. The chain's CDR3 is CASSLGADTQYF. The CDR3, as DNA: TGTGCCAGCAGCCTAGGGGCGGATACGCAGTATTTT.

The chain has TRBV20-1 and TRBJ2-5; unclear D gene. Germline CDR1 DFQATT, CDR2 SNEGSKA (reference sequence). The CDR3 is 10 amino acids. V dropped 2 bases and J dropped 5 bases, with 3 bases sitting between them. Here the CDR3 reads CSARYETQYF. The CDR3 coding sequence is TGCAGTGCTAGATACGAGACCCAGTACTTC.

This chain links TRBV20-1 with TRBJ2-3; 9 nucleotides line up with TRBD2. The CDR3 has 16 amino acids. Germline CDR1 is DFQATT and CDR2 is SNEGSKA (reference sequence). CDR3 sequence: CSVPTQSGRFEDTQYF. CDR3 DNA sequence: TGCAGCGTACCCACACAAAGCGGGAGGTTCGAGGATACGCAGTATTTT.

On this clonotype itself: No conserved phenylalanine or tryptophan is present at the end of the CDR3, so a read error is the likely explanation. The genes are TRBV6-1 and TRBJ1-2; no clear D. CDR1 MNHNS and CDR2 SASEGT come from the germline V gene. V was cut by 0 bases and J by 2 bases, with 7 bases left in between. CDR3 length: 14 residues. The CDR3 bases are TGTGCCAGCAGTGAAGCGGCCGAGAACTATGGCTACACCTCC. Its translation: CASSEAAENYGYTS.

This clonotype was seen only a few times. The chain recombines TRBV20-1 with TRBJ2-7; 8 positions agree with TRBD2. CDR1 is DFQATT, CDR2 SNEGSKA, per germline (reference sequence). CDR3 length equals 17 residues. Trimming at V came to 5 bases and at J to 0 bases, leaving 15 bases not matched to a gene. CDR3 amino acids: CSAEPPSIAGSSYEQYF. DNA for the CDR3: TGCAGTGCTGAGCCCCCCTCAATAGCGGGGAGCTCCTACGAGCAGTACTTC.